Presented here are 30 T cell receptor beta chains from one specimen sequenced in a study of blood T cells in healthy people across ages. It was with a sample-barcoded 5' primer and a J-beta primer mix that a second PCR of roughly 6 to 12 cycles was run. TCRdb analysed the 5' RACE reads with MiXCR anew, one entry per CDR3 protein. There are 920,000 or so distinct CDR3 sequences in the sample; 35% to 55% occur only once, and approximately 17% lies in the top ten. What was sequenced was blood. The receptors originated from a woman aged 55-70 years in good health.

V and J are TRBV19 and TRBJ2-1; 7 positions match TRBD1. There are 13 residues in the CDR3. The V and J ends lost 6 bases and 5 bases, in that order; junction bases with no gene match: 4. The V gene's germline CDR1 is LNHDA and CDR2 SQIVND (reference sequence). CDR3 DNA sequence: TGTGCCAGTAGCCGGGACAGTGACAATGAGCAGTTCTTC. This codes for CASSRDSDNEQFF.

The CDR3 DNA is TGTGCCAGCACCTTACTAGCGGCCAACGAGCAGTACTTC. Its protein product is CASTLLAANEQYF. The chain recombines TRBV6-5 with TRBJ2-5; 8 nucleotides agree with TRBD2. The DNA end is a closer match to TRBJ2-7, so the J assignment may be wrong. This CDR3 is 13 amino acids long. Germline values: CDR1 MNHEY, CDR2 SVGAGI.

The gene calls are TRBV3-1 and TRBJ2-7, with D maybe TRBD1 (6 bases). This CDR3 comprises 13 residues. Germline CDR1 reads LGHDT; CDR2 reads YNNKEL (reference sequence). Trimming took off 1 base at V and 5 bases at J, with 9 bases between the two ends. The CDR3 here is CASSQGTANEQYF. The CDR3 DNA reads TGTGCCAGCAGCCAAGGGACAGCAAACGAGCAGTACTTC.

The gene calls are TRBV29-1 and TRBJ2-7, with 8 bases aligning to TRBD1. The length of the CDR3 is 13 residues. Germline CDR1 SQVTM, CDR2 ANQGSEA. The ends lost 4 bases at V and 4 bases at J; junction bases unmatched: 6. The CDR3 sequence is CSVVDRGRYEQYF. The CDR3 nucleotides read TGCAGCGTTGTCGACAGGGGACGGTACGAGCAGTACTTC.

This clonotype was seen a few times. The V gene is TRBV20-1, the J gene TRBJ2-7, with D possibly called TRBD1 or TRBD2 (5 bases each). The V gene lost 5 bases and the J gene lost 1 base, with 9 bases spanning the gap. The CDR3 spans 12 residues. Germline CDR1 and CDR2: DFQATT and SNEGSKA (reference sequence). The CDR3 is CSAEGPSYEQYF. The CDR3 DNA reads as TGCAGTGCTGAGGGACCTTCCTACGAGCAGTACTTC.

The rearrangement uses TRBV30 and TRBJ1-2, with 7 bases aligning to TRBD1. The junction had 10 bases not matched to a gene; V was cut back by 5 bases and J by 7 bases. CDR1 and CDR2 (germline): GTSNPN, SVGIG (reference sequence). This CDR3 has 13 amino acids. The CDR3: CAWGEGAPSGYTF. Written as DNA, the CDR3 is TGTGCCTGGGGAGAGGGGGCACCTTCTGGCTACACCTTC.

This clonotype was seen only a few times. This rearrangement joins TRBV5-1 to TRBJ2-4; 8 bases map to TRBD1. The better agreement between TRBJ2-7 and the DNA end casts doubt on the J call. Germline CDR1 is SGHRS and CDR2 is YFSETQ. The CDR3 spans 14 residues. The CDR3 sequence is CASSPGQGFDEQYF. CDR3 nucleotides: TGCGCCAGCAGCCCAGGACAGGGTTTCGACGAGCAGTACTTC.

The chain carries TRBV7-3 and TRBJ2-2, with D perhaps matching TRBD1 (7 bases). The CDR3 has 14 residues. Per the germline V gene, CDR1 is SGHTA and CDR2 is FQGTGA. V lost 5 bases and J lost 5, with 12 bases in between. The DNA of the CDR3 is TGTGCCAGCAGCCCGGCGGGACAGACCGGGGAGCTGTTTTTT. Translation: CASSPAGQTGELFF.

The V call is TRBV20-1, the J call TRBJ2-1, with 7 bases aligning to TRBD1. The CDR3 is 14 residues long. Per germline, CDR1 DFQATT and CDR2 SNEGSKA (reference sequence). The ends lost 6 bases at V and 6 bases at J; junction bases unmatched: 11. CDR3 sequence: CSATDPAGGNEQFF. Here the CDR3 DNA reads TGCAGTGCAACCGACCCCGCAGGGGGCAATGAGCAGTTCTTC.

This clonotype appeared a few times. This chain connects TRBV5-4 to TRBJ2-1; 9 bases fit TRBD2. The CDR3 extends over 17 amino acids. Germline-derived CDR1 and CDR2 are SGHNT and YYREEE (reference sequence). Trimming cost V 3 bases and J 2 bases; bases outside gene matches: 9. CDR3 loop: CASSSGGGGRAYNEQFF. The CDR3 DNA sequence: TGTGCCAGCAGCTCCGGGGGCGGCGGGAGGGCCTACAATGAGCAGTTCTTC.

The chain uses TRBV6-5 and TRBJ2-3; 7 bases fit TRBD2. After removal of 2 bases from V and 4 bases from J, the junction contained 6 bases not matched to a gene. This CDR3 spans 15 amino acids. Germline CDR1 and CDR2: MNHEY and SVGAGI. The DNA for the CDR3 is TGTGCCAGCAGTTACGGGGGGGTCGGTCCAGATACGCAGTATTTT. This gives the protein CASSYGGVGPDTQYF.

This clonotype has more than one count but fewer than ten. The gene calls are TRBV2 and TRBJ2-7; TRBD2 matches 9 bases. Looked up from germline, CDR1 is SNHLY and CDR2 is FYNNEI. The CDR3 totals 15 residues. V shed 3 bases, J shed 4 bases, and the junction held 7 bases outside the gene matches. CDR3 in DNA: TGTGCCAGCAGTGACAGTCCTAGCGGGATATACGAGCAGTACTTC. Its protein product is CASSDSPSGIYEQYF.

The table lists this clonotype with a few counts. The CDR3 DNA reads as TGCAGTGCGATTAACAGAGTTAGCTCCTACGAGCAGTACTTC. Its protein product is CSAINRVSSYEQYF. The gene calls are TRBV20-1 and TRBJ2-7; D gene unclear. V gave up 6 bases and J gave up 0 bases, with 15 bases separating them. The germline V gene encodes CDR1 DFQATT and CDR2 SNEGSKA (reference sequence). The CDR3 length is 14 residues.

The chain combines TRBV12-3 or TRBV12-4 with TRBJ2-1; maybe TRBD2 (6 bases). Trimming removed 6 bases at V and 8 bases at J, with 11 bases between. The CDR3 loop spans 12 amino acids. DNA for the CDR3: TGTGCCAGCAGGACTAGTCAGGATGAGCAGTTCTTC. Translating it yields CASRTSQDEQFF.

The V and J genes are TRBV7-6 and TRBJ2-7, with D tentatively TRBD1 or TRBD2 (5 bases each). Germline V lookup: CDR1 SGHVS, CDR2 FNYEAQ. The germline V and J ends were trimmed by 1 base and 2 bases, with 15 bases remaining between them. The CDR3 consists of 16 residues. The CDR3 coding sequence is TGTGCCAGCAGCTTAGGGGGACCGACAGAGCCCTACGAGCAGTACTTC. As protein: CASSLGGPTEPYEQYF.

There are a few counts of this clonotype. This chain uses TRBV24-1 with TRBJ1-1, with D possibly matching TRBD1 (6 bases). V dropped 4 bases and J dropped 1 base, with 15 bases sitting between them. Germline assignment: CDR1 KGHDR and CDR2 SFDVKD. CDR3 length: 16 amino acids. The CDR3 coding sequence is TGTGCCACCAGTGAACGACGGGACAAAGGGAACACTGAAGCTTTCTTT. Encoded protein: CATSERRDKGNTEAFF.

This rearrangement joins TRBV18 to TRBJ2-3; 9 bases align to TRBD2. V lost 3 bases and J lost 2; bases outside the gene matches: 6. Germline V gene data show CDR1 as KGHSH and CDR2 as LQKENI. This CDR3 contains 16 residues. This chain's CDR3 is CASSPILAGNTDTQYF. CDR3 coding DNA: TGTGCCAGCTCACCCATTCTAGCGGGAAACACAGATACGCAGTATTTT.

This clonotype has only one observation. The chain uses TRBV12-3 or TRBV12-4 and TRBJ2-3; 11 bases match TRBD2. CDR3 length: 18 residues. V was pared by 8 bases and J by 0 bases, with 13 bases of the junction left unmatched. CDR3 sequence (DNA): TGTGCCAGCCACACCGGGACTAGCGGCAACCTGAGCACAGATACGCAGTATTTT. The encoded protein is CASHTGTSGNLSTDTQYF.

In its sample, this clonotype was seen a few times. The chain is built from TRBV7-6 and TRBJ2-7; 11 positions agree with TRBD2. Losses at the gene ends were 1 base for V and 6 bases for J; bases not matched to a gene: 14. CDR3 length: 18 amino acids. Germline values: CDR1 SGHVS, CDR2 FNYEAQ. In DNA, the CDR3 is TGTGCCAGCAGCTTAGACCCACCTATAGCGGGAGGGCCGATCGAGCAGTACTTC. Protein: CASSLDPPIAGGPIEQYF.

The chain is built from TRBV7-6 and TRBJ2-3, with D unclear. The CDR3 consists of 16 residues. From germline, CDR1 is SGHVS and CDR2 FNYEAQ. Trimming cost V 1 base and J 4 bases, with 15 bases left between them. The CDR3 bases are TGTGCCAGCAGCTTAGTGGCAGGCCCGTCGGCAGATACGCAGTATTTT. It encodes CASSLVAGPSADTQYF.

The table lists this clonotype with a few counts. The chain employs TRBV5-6 and TRBJ2-5; either TRBD1 or TRBD2 may fit D (6 bases each). V shed 3 bases and J shed 5 bases, with 14 bases lying between them. In germline, CDR1 is SGHDT, CDR2 YYEEEE. The length of the CDR3 is 14 residues. The CDR3 here is CASSSGAYSETQYF. CDR3 DNA sequence: TGTGCCAGCAGCTCGGGGGCCTATTCGGAGACCCAGTACTTC. Drawing the rest from reference TRBV5-6 and TRBJ2-5, the complete variable domain is DAGVTQSPTHLIKTRGQQVTLRCSPKSGHDTVSWYQQALGQGPQFIFQYYEEEERQRGNFPDRFSGHQFPNYSSELNVNALLLGDSALYLCASSSGAYSETQYFGPGTRLLVL.

The sample holds a few counts of this clonotype. The CDR3 DNA sequence: TGTGCCAGCAGTTTACCGGGGCCTCCCGCAGATACGCAGTATTTT. Protein: CASSLPGPPADTQYF. This chain connects TRBV27 to TRBJ2-3; D may correspond to TRBD1 or TRBD2 (5 bases each). CDR1 and CDR2 (germline): MNHEY, SMNVEV (reference sequence). There are 15 residues in the CDR3. The V gene lost 2 bases and the J gene lost 4 bases, with 13 bases spanning the gap.

The chain combines TRBV7-6 with TRBJ2-1; D remains ambiguous. V was cut by 0 bases and J by 6 bases, with 12 bases left in between. The CDR3 is 15 residues long. Germline lookup yields CDR1 SGHVS and CDR2 FNYEAQ. In DNA, the CDR3 is TGTGCCAGCAGCTTAGCGCTGAACCCCAGCAATGAGCAGTTCTTC. Amino acids: CASSLALNPSNEQFF.

CDR3 protein: CASSHRGRDEQYF. CDR3 sequence (DNA): TGTGCCAGCAGTCACAGGGGGCGCGACGAGCAGTACTTC. The chain carries TRBV27 and TRBJ2-7; TRBD1 matches at 9 bases. The CDR3 totals 13 residues. V dropped 5 bases and J dropped 5; count of bases not matched to a gene: 4. Germline lookup yields CDR1 MNHEY and CDR2 SMNVEV (reference sequence).

The CDR3 spells CASRVDRVRTGELFF. The CDR3 DNA sequence: TGTGCCAGCAGGGTAGACAGGGTCCGCACCGGGGAGCTGTTTTTT. The chain employs TRBV28 and TRBJ2-2, with 7 bases lining up with TRBD1. This CDR3 contains 15 residues. With 6 bases clipped from V and 4 bases from J, the junction kept 8 bases outside the gene matches. Germline loops: CDR1 MDHEN, CDR2 SYDVKM.

V is TRBV24-1 and J is TRBJ2-1; possibly TRBD1 for D (5 bases). V was trimmed by 7 bases and J by 4 bases, leaving 10 bases between them. Germline V gene lookup returns CDR1 KGHDR and CDR2 SFDVKD. This CDR3 has 13 amino acids. CDR3 nucleotide sequence: TGTGCCACCAGGGAGCACAGGTACAATGAGCAGTTCTTC. Its translation is CATREHRYNEQFF.

For the CDR3, the DNA is TGCAGTGCTAGACTAGCGGATCCCTACGAGCAGTACTTC. Translated: CSARLADPYEQYF. The chain combines TRBV20-1 with TRBJ2-5; 7 bases match TRBD2. Near its end, the DNA agrees better with TRBJ2-7, so the J call may be wrong. CDR3 length: 13 residues. Germline lookup yields CDR1 DFQATT and CDR2 SNEGSKA (reference sequence).

This clonotype appeared many times. The chain has TRBV11-1 and TRBJ2-1; D is unresolved. This CDR3 spans 14 amino acids. CDR1 and CDR2 (germline): SGHAT, FQDESV (reference sequence). Trimming took off 5 bases at V and 3 bases at J, with 11 bases between the two ends. The CDR3 sequence: CASSDMIDYNEQFF. In DNA form, the CDR3 reads TGTGCCAGCAGCGACATGATAGACTACAATGAGCAGTTCTTC.

The chain recombines TRBV4-1 with TRBJ1-1; D is uncertain. V lost 1 base to trimming and J lost 1 base, with 13 bases between them. This CDR3 comprises 16 residues. Germline assignment: CDR1 MGHRA and CDR2 YSYEKL. CDR3 sequence: CASSQAPKGKNTEAFF. The CDR3, as DNA: TGCGCCAGCAGCCAAGCCCCAAAGGGCAAGAACACTGAAGCTTTCTTT.

The chain uses TRBV9 and TRBJ2-3; 10 bases map to TRBD2. The CDR3 contains 16 residues. Germline V lookup: CDR1 SGDLS, CDR2 YYNGEE. Unmatched junction bases numbered 3, after V lost 1 base and J lost 1 base. CDR3 in DNA: TGTGCCAGCAGCGTAAAAGCGGGAGGGGGCACAGATACGCAGTATTTT. It yields the protein CASSVKAGGGTDTQYF.